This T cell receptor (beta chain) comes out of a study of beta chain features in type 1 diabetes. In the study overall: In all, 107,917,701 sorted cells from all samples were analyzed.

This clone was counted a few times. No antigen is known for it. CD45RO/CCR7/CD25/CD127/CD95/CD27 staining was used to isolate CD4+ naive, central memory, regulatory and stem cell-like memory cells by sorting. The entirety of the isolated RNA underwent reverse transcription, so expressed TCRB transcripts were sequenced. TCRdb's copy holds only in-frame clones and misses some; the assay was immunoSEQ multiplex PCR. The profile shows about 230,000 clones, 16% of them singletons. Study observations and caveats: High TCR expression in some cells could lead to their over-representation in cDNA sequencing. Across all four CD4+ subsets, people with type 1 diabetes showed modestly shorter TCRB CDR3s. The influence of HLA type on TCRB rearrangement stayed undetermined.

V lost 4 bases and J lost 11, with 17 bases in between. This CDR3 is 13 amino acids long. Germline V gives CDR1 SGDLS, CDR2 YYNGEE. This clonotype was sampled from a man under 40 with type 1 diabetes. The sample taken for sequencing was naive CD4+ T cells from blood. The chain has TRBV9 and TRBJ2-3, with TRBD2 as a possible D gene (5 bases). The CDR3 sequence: CASSLDGVVLQYF. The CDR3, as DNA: TGTGCCAGCAGCCTAGACGGGGTAGTACTGCAGTATTTT.